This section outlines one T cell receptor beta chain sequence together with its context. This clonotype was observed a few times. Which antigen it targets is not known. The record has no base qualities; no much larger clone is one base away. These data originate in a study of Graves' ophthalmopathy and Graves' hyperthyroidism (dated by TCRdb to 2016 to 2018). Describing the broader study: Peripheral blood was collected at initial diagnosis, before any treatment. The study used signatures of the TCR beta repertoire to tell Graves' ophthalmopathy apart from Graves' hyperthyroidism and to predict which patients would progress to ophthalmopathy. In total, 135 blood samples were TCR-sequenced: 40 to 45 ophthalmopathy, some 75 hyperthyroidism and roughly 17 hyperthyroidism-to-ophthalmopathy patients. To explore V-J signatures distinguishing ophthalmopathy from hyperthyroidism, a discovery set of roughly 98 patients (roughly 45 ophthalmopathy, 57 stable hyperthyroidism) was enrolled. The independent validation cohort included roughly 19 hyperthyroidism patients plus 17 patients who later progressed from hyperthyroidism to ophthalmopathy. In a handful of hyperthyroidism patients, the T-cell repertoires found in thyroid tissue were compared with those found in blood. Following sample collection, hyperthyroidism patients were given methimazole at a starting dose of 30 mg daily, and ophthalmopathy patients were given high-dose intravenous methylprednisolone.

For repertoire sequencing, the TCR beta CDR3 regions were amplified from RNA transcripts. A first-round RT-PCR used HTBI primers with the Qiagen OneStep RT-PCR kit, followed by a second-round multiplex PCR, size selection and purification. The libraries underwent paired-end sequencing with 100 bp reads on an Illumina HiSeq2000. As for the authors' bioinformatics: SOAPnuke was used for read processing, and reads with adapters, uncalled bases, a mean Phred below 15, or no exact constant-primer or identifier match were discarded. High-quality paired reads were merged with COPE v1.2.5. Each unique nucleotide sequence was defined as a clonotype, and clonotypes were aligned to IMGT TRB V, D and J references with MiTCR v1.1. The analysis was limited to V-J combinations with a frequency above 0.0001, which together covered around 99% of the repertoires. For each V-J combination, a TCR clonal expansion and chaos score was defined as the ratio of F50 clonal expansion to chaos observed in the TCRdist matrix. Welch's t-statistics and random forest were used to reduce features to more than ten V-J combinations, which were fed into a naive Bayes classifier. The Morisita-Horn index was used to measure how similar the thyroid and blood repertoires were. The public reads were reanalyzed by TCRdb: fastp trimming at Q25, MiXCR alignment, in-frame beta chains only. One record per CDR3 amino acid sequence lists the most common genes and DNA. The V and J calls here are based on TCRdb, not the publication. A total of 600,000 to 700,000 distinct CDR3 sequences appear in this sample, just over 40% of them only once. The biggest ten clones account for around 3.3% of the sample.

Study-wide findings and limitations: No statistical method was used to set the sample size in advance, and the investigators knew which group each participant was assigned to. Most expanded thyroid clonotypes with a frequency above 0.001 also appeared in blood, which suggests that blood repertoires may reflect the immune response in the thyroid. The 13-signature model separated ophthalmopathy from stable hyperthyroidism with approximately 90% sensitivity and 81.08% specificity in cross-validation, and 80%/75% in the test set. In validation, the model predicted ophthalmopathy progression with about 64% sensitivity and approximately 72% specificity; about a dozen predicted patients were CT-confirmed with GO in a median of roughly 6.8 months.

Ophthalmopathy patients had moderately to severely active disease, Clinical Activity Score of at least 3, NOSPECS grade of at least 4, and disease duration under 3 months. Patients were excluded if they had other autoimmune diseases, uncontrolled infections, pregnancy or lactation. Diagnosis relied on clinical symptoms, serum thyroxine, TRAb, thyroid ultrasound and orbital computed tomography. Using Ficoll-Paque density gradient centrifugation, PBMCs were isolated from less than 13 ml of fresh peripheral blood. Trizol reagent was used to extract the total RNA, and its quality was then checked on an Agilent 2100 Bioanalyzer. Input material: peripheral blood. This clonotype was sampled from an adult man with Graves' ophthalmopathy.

CDR3 sequence: CASSQDPDREDEQYF. The nucleotide sequence is given as TGCGCCAGCAGCCAAGATCCTGACAGGGAAGACGAGCAGTACTTC. This sequence uses TRBV4-3 and TRBJ2-7, with 7 middle bases fitting TRBD1. The junction shows trimming of 0 bases on V and 5 bases on J, and the gene matches do not reach 7 bases of it. Including the terminal cysteine and phenylalanine, the CDR3 comprises 15 residues. Of all the DNA, just the CDR3 is kept, 45 bases in frame from base 1. Based on the germline V gene, the CDR1 and CDR2 sequences are LGHNA and YSLEER.